The 14 T cell receptor beta chains below all came from one sample that was sequenced in a study of T-cell memory formation after mild COVID-19 (dated by TCRdb to 2020 to 2023). The library relied on 5' RACE. This sample was sequenced with an Illumina NovaSeq 6000. TCRdb applied fastp at Q25 and MiXCR to the public reads, then kept only in-frame beta chains. Merged by CDR3 protein, the rows form single entries marked with the most common genes and DNA. The sample contains about 350,000 distinct CDR3 sequences, about an eighth of them found a single time. The ten largest clones capture 22% of the sample. Material: PBMCs or a T cell subset sorted from them (not recorded which). The source is a man aged 18 to 30 who had mild COVID-19 (a few samples of this study predate the infection). The sample titles of this study are shuffled in the database, so cell type and time point are left out; the donor was told from shared clones.

This clonotype was counted a few times. The V gene is TRBV24-1, the J gene TRBJ2-2; 7 bases match TRBD1. The CDR3 consists of 16 residues. Germline values: CDR1 KGHDR, CDR2 SFDVKD. Losses at the gene ends were 3 bases for V and 2 bases for J; bases not matched to a gene: 5. CDR3 protein: CATSDTGVTNTGELFF. Here the CDR3 DNA reads TGTGCCACCAGTGATACAGGGGTGACAAACACCGGGGAGCTGTTTTTT.

This clonotype was picked up a small number of times. The rearrangement uses TRBV6-5 and TRBJ1-5; no reliable D call. The CDR3 is 15 amino acids. Germline V gene lookup returns CDR1 MNHEY and CDR2 SVGAGI. Between the trimmed V and J ends, which lost 0 bases and 1 base, there was a span of 7 bases. The CDR3: CASSYSSQSNQPQHF. The CDR3 DNA reads as TGTGCCAGCAGTTACTCGAGCCAGAGCAATCAGCCCCAGCATTTT.

This clonotype occurred a few times. For the CDR3, the DNA is TGTGCCAGCAGACCCACTAAGAATGAGCAGTTCTTC. This encodes CASRPTKNEQFF. The chain combines TRBV6-5 with TRBJ2-1; D is uncertain. The CDR3 length is 12 residues. V shed 6 bases and J shed 7 bases, with 10 bases lying between them. Per the germline V gene, CDR1 is MNHEY and CDR2 is SVGAGI.

The CDR3 reads CSVERPDRAKYQETQYF. The DNA for the CDR3 is TGCAGCGTTGAACGGCCTGACAGGGCCAAGTACCAAGAGACCCAGTACTTC. The chain links TRBV29-1 to TRBJ2-5, with TRBD1 identical over 7 bases. The V gene end was trimmed by 2 bases and the J gene end by 0 bases; junction bases not matched to a gene: 12. CDR1 SQVTM and CDR2 ANQGSEA come from the germline V gene. This CDR3 is 17 amino acids long.

This clonotype showed up just a few times. The chain is built from TRBV20-1 and TRBJ2-7; D may match TRBD1 or TRBD2 (5 bases each). The CDR3 length is 15 residues. The germline V gene has CDR1 DFQATT and CDR2 SNEGSKA (reference sequence). V dropped 0 bases and J dropped 1 base, with 13 bases sitting between them. CDR3 amino acids: CSARDRGPLSYEQYF. CDR3 DNA: TGCAGTGCTAGAGATCGGGGACCGTTATCCTACGAGCAGTACTTC.

This clonotype was counted only a few times. This chain uses TRBV6-1 with TRBJ2-5, with a possible D match to TRBD2 (7 bases). CDR1 and CDR2 from the germline V gene are MNHNS and SASEGT. The CDR3 length is 17 residues. Trimming cost V 2 bases and J 5 bases, with 21 bases left between them. CDR3 coding DNA: TGTGCCAGCAGTGAAAGGGGCTGGGGGGGGCTGGGCGAGACCCAGTACTTC. It codes for CASSERGWGGLGETQYF.

The rearrangement joins TRBV14 to TRBJ2-5, with 8 bases that match TRBD1. The CDR3 is 15 amino acids. CDR1 and CDR2 (germline): SGHDN, FVKESK. V trimming: 1 base; J trimming: 2 bases; junction bases outside the gene matches: 3. CDR3: CASSQAGGLQETQYF. In nucleotides, the CDR3 is TGTGCCAGCAGCCAAGCAGGGGGCCTTCAAGAGACCCAGTACTTC.

This chain uses TRBV6-1 with TRBJ2-2, with D maybe TRBD1 (5 bases). The CDR3 totals 14 residues. Germline CDR1 reads MNHNS; CDR2 reads SASEGT. V lost 2 bases to trimming and J lost 7 bases, with 11 bases between them. The CDR3 DNA sequence: TGTGCCAGCAGTGAATGGCAGGGTGGCGGGGAGCTGTTTTTT. This codes for CASSEWQGGGELFF.

The table lists this clonotype with a few counts. The V call is TRBV7-2, the J call TRBJ2-3; D might be TRBD2 (5 bases). The CDR3 spans 17 residues. Deletions cut 0 bases from V and 5 bases from J, with 18 bases between. Germline V gene lookup returns CDR1 SGHTA and CDR2 FQGNSA. CDR3 in amino acids: CASSLALGHGGKDTQYF. The CDR3 coding sequence is TGTGCCAGCAGCTTAGCGCTGGGTCACGGAGGCAAAGATACGCAGTATTTT.

This clonotype was counted at least ten times. This rearrangement joins TRBV7-2 to TRBJ1-1; maybe TRBD1 (6 bases). V lost 5 bases to trimming and J lost 1 base, with 8 bases between them. Germline assignment: CDR1 SGHTA and CDR2 FQGNSA. This CDR3 has 13 residues. DNA of the CDR3: TGTGCCAGCAGCCCACAGGGGAACACTGAAGCTTTCTTT. This translates into CASSPQGNTEAFF.

V usage is TRBV12-5 and J usage is TRBJ1-1; TRBD1 might be the D (5 bases). Germline CDR1 reads LGHNT; CDR2 reads FRNRAP. Trimming removed 7 bases from V and 6 bases from J, with 21 bases in between. The CDR3 consists of 15 residues. In nucleotides, the CDR3 is TGTGCTAGTGCGGTCGTCGTGGGGGGGATACCTGAAGCTTTCTTT. Translating gives CASAVVVGGIPEAFF.

This clonotype was seen a handful of times. The chain couples TRBV5-1 to TRBJ1-2, with D perhaps TRBD1 (5 bases). CDR3 length: 16 amino acids. Trimming left V 0 bases short and J 4 bases short, with 16 bases between. Germline V gene data show CDR1 as SGHRS and CDR2 as YFSETQ. The CDR3, as DNA: TGCGCCAGCAGCTTGGTTGGGCAGGGTCAGACCTATGGCTACACCTTC. Its translation: CASSLVGQGQTYGYTF.

The sample holds many counts of this clonotype. The V and J genes are TRBV10-3 and TRBJ2-1; D is uncertain. Looked up from germline, CDR1 is ENHRY and CDR2 is SYGVKD. This CDR3 spans 12 amino acids. The ends were cut back, 10 bases at V and 7 bases at J, with 14 bases in the middle. The CDR3 loop is CATLGRANEQFF. The CDR3 DNA follows: TGTGCCACTCTAGGACGGGCAAATGAGCAGTTCTTC.

This clonotype was seen a few times. The V and J genes are TRBV6-5 and TRBJ2-1; TRBD1 aligns across 8 bases. V gave up 6 bases and J gave up 3 bases; unmatched junction bases: 4. The germline gives CDR1 MNHEY, CDR2 SVGAGI. The CDR3 is 14 amino acids. CDR3 in amino acids: CASRGQVNYNEQFF. In DNA, the CDR3 is TGTGCCAGCAGGGGACAGGTGAACTACAATGAGCAGTTCTTC.